The next 12 T cell receptor beta chains were all read from a single sample in a study of cytomegalovirus exposure and HLA in healthy donors. Vbeta (60) and Jbeta (13) primers were used in the PCR. TCRdb's copy holds only in-frame clones and misses some; the assay was immunoSEQ multiplex PCR. The sample holds under 200,000 clones, approximately 70% seen once. The sequenced material came from PBMCs. The source of these receptors is a woman aged 40-49 years in good health and CMV-seropositive.

This rearrangement joins TRBV28 to TRBJ2-1; possible D gene TRBD1, 6 bases. This CDR3 contains 13 residues. V lost 1 base and J 8 bases, leaving 9 bases between the germline ends. Germline values: CDR1 MDHEN, CDR2 SYDVKM. As DNA, the CDR3 is TGTGCCAGCAGTTTATTCAGGGGCTATGAGCAGTTCTTC. Translated, it gives CASSLFRGYEQFF.

This clone was seen a single time. The chain joins TRBV25-1 to TRBJ2-1; 8 bases fit TRBD2. CDR1 MGHDK and CDR2 SYGVNS come from the germline V gene. V gave up 4 bases and J gave up 0 bases; unmatched junction bases: 5. This CDR3 comprises 16 residues. The CDR3 protein is CASSALSGSSYNEQFF. In DNA, the CDR3 is TGTGCCAGCAGTGCCCTCAGCGGGAGCTCCTACAATGAGCAGTTCTTC.

The chain is built from TRBV5-1 and TRBJ2-1; TRBD2 agrees at 11 bases. CDR1 and CDR2 from the germline V gene are SGHRS and YFSETQ. V was pared by 4 bases and J by 8 bases, with 8 bases of the junction left unmatched. The CDR3 covers 15 residues. CDR3 residues: CASSQASGGTYEQFF. DNA of the CDR3: TGCGCCAGCAGCCAAGCTAGCGGGGGGACCTATGAGCAGTTCTTC.

The chain couples TRBV15 to TRBJ2-2; 7 positions agree with TRBD2. V lost 5 bases to trimming and J lost 0 bases; unmatched junction nucleotides: 6. Germline V gene data show CDR1 as LNHNV and CDR2 as YYDKDF (reference sequence). The CDR3 consists of 16 residues. This CDR3 is CATSRRSGTNTGELFF. CDR3 nucleotides: TGTGCCACCAGCCGTCGGAGCGGGACGAACACCGGGGAGCTGTTTTTT.

The rearrangement uses TRBV19 and TRBJ2-5; a weak D match, TRBD2 (6 bases). The CDR3 sequence is 14 residues long. V was clipped by 3 bases and J by 14 bases, with 22 bases between them. From germline, CDR1 is LNHDA and CDR2 SQIVND (reference sequence). CDR3 region: CASSIPTSPGIQYF. The CDR3 DNA reads as TGTGCCAGTAGTATCCCCACTAGCCCGGGGATTCAATACTTC. The whole variable domain, remainder taken from reference TRBV19 and TRBJ2-5, is DGGITQSPKYLFRKEGQNVTLSCEQNLNHDAMYWYRQDPGQGLRLIYYSQIVNDFQKGDIAEGYSVSREKKESFPLTVTSAQKNPTAFYLCASSIPTSPGIQYFGPGTRLLVL.

Comments on this clone: The junction and the germline gene differ at one end; a read error may be behind it. The chain uses TRBV25-1 and TRBJ1-6, with unresolved D. Germline V gene lookup returns CDR1 MGHDK and CDR2 SYGVNS. The CDR3 spans 12 residues. CDR3 residues: CASSGSNSPLNF. The CDR3 bases are TGTGCCAGCAGTGGTTCTAATTCACCCCTCAACTTT.

The chain carries TRBV29-1 and TRBJ2-1; 11 bases match TRBD2. Unmatched junction bases numbered 9, after V lost 7 bases and J lost 7 bases. The CDR3 contains 14 residues. Germline V gene data show CDR1 as SQVTM and CDR2 as ANQGSEA. As DNA, the CDR3 is TGCAGCGCCATACTAGCGGGAGTGGAAAATGAGCAGTTCTTC. Translation gives CSAILAGVENEQFF.

This chain connects TRBV6-1 to TRBJ2-7; tentative D call: TRBD1 (5 bases). Germline-derived CDR1 and CDR2 are MNHNS and SASEGT. This CDR3 region has 13 residues. V was clipped by 3 bases and J by 3 bases, with 9 bases between them. The CDR3 sequence is CASSETVFYEQYF. The DNA for the CDR3 is TGTGCCAGCAGTGAGACAGTCTTCTACGAGCAGTACTTC.

The rearrangement links TRBV19 to TRBJ1-1; D is unresolved. Germline CDR1 is LNHDA and CDR2 is SQIVND (reference sequence). V lost 5 bases, J lost 1 base, and 5 bases lay in between. The CDR3 length is 12 residues. The CDR3 here is CASSWQNTEAFF. Here the CDR3 DNA reads TGTGCCAGTAGTTGGCAGAACACTGAAGCTTTCTTT.

V and J are TRBV7-9 and TRBJ1-1, with D perhaps TRBD1 (5 bases). Germline assignment: CDR1 SEHNR and CDR2 FQNEAQ (reference sequence). The CDR3 contains 14 residues. The V end was cut by 2 bases, the J end by 2 bases, with 9 bases between. In DNA, the CDR3 is TGTGCCAGCAGCTTATTGGGGCGAAACACTGAAGCTTTCTTT. Its translation is CASSLLGRNTEAFF.

V usage is TRBV11-3 and J usage is TRBJ2-2; D is undetermined. Trimming pared 3 bases from V and 0 bases from J, leaving 5 bases between. The CDR3 spans 14 residues. Germline loops: CDR1 SGHNT, CDR2 YENEEA. The CDR3 coding sequence is TGTGCCAGCAGCTTGACATCGAACACCGGGGAGCTGTTTTTT. Amino acids: CASSLTSNTGELFF.

This chain joins TRBV12-5 and TRBJ2-1; D is uncertain. Germline lookup yields CDR1 LGHNT and CDR2 FRNRAP. The CDR3 is 13 amino acids. The V end lost 3 bases, the J end lost 4 bases, and 7 bases lay between the germline ends. The CDR3 nucleotides are TGTGCTAGTGGTTTACGGGTTTACAATGAGCAGTTCTTC. As protein: CASGLRVYNEQFF.